One and the same sample provided the 25 T cell receptor beta chains below, sequenced in a study of shared clonotypes between healthy human individuals. The repertoire was sequenced with immunoSEQ multiplex PCR; TCRdb's copy has only in-frame clones and lacks some. The table shows about 1.1 million clones, with around 78% occurring only once. Sequencing was performed on memory CD4+ T cells from PBMCs. Subset noted: CD45RA-negative fraction. The source of these receptors is a man younger than 35 in good health. Some clones in this sample may be carry-over from other donors' samples.

With respect to this clone: At the DNA level, this CDR3 is encoded by other sequences in the same sample as well. The chain has TRBV28 and TRBJ2-2; 9 bases are a match to TRBD2. This CDR3 is built from 15 residues. The V gene end was trimmed by 3 bases and the J gene end by 5 bases; junction bases not matched to a gene: 4. CDR1 MDHEN and CDR2 SYDVKM come from the germline V gene. CDR3 sequence reads: CASSFGTSGTGELFF. The CDR3 DNA follows: TGTGCCAGCAGTTTCGGAACTAGCGGGACCGGGGAGCTGTTTTTT. Supplemented by reference TRBV28 and TRBJ2-2, the full variable domain reads DVKVTQSSRYLVKRTGEKVFLECVQDMDHENMFWYRQDPGLGLRLIYFSYDVKMKEKGDIPEGYSVSREKKERFSLILESASTNQTSMYLCASSFGTSGTGELFFGEGSRLTVL.

This chain joins TRBV10-3 and TRBJ2-5; 7 bases map to TRBD1. The V gene end was trimmed by 6 bases and the J gene end by 1 base; junction bases not matched to a gene: 2. Germline V gene data show CDR1 as ENHRY and CDR2 as SYGVKD. The CDR3 totals 13 residues. CDR3 DNA: TGTGCCATCAGCTGGGACAGCCAAGAGACCCAGTACTTC. Translated, it gives CAISWDSQETQYF.

Remarks on this clone: This may stem from a read error, because a much larger clone lies one nucleotide away. J is TRBJ1-5 and V is TRBV11-2, with D hard to call. The germline V gene encodes CDR1 SGHAT and CDR2 FQNNGV. V was trimmed by 1 base and J by 2 bases, leaving 0 bases between them. The CDR3 runs to 12 residues. For the CDR3, the DNA is TGTGCCAGCAGCTTAGGCAATCAGCCCCAGCATTTT. As protein: CASSLGNQPQHF.

J is TRBJ2-7 and V is TRBV4-2, with TRBD2 as a possible D gene (6 bases). The CDR3 extends over 15 amino acids. The V end was cut by 0 bases, the J end by 0 bases, with 9 bases between. Germline CDR1 and CDR2: LGHNA and YNFKEQ. CDR3 residues: CASSQDAGSSYEQYF. The CDR3 DNA is TGTGCCAGCAGCCAAGACGCCGGGAGCTCCTACGAGCAGTACTTC.

V usage is TRBV10-3 and J usage is TRBJ1-1; 7 nucleotides line up with TRBD1. With V trimmed by 2 bases and J by 1 base, 1 base remained unmatched. In germline, CDR1 is ENHRY, CDR2 SYGVKD. This CDR3 comprises 14 residues. This chain's CDR3 is CAISETGENTEAFF. Written as DNA, the CDR3 is TGTGCCATCAGTGAGACAGGGGAGAACACTGAAGCTTTCTTT.

V is TRBV11-1 and J is TRBJ2-7; no definite D call. CDR1 is SGHAT and CDR2 is FQDESV in the germline V gene (reference sequence). The ends were cut back, 1 base at V and 6 bases at J, with 7 bases in the middle. CDR3 length: 12 residues. For the CDR3, the DNA is TGTGCCAGCAGCTTAGTTTGGGGCGAGCAGTACTTC. Translated, it gives CASSLVWGEQYF.

The chain combines TRBV19 with TRBJ2-3; tentative D call: TRBD2 (6 bases). There are 16 residues in the CDR3. The V end was cut by 6 bases, the J end by 0 bases, with 16 bases between. Germline values: CDR1 LNHDA, CDR2 SQIVND (reference sequence). CDR3 region: CASSPLSRDSTDTQYF. CDR3 coding DNA: TGTGCCAGTAGCCCCCTTTCGCGGGACAGCACAGATACGCAGTATTTT.

The chain combines TRBV5-1 with TRBJ2-1, with TRBD2 matching over 8 bases. This CDR3 spans 15 amino acids. The V gene's germline CDR1 is SGHRS and CDR2 YFSETQ. Trimming took 1 base from V and 8 from J; bases not matched to a gene: 8. CDR3 in amino acids: CASSLLAGGGDEQFF. The CDR3 nucleotides are TGCGCCAGCAGCTTGTTGGCGGGAGGTGGGGATGAGCAGTTCTTC. The full variable domain, its missing parts supplied by reference TRBV5-1 and TRBJ2-1, is KAGVTQTPRYLIKTRGQQVTLSCSPISGHRSVSWYQQTPGQGLQFLFEYFSETQRNKGNFPGRFSGRQFSNSRSEMNVSTLELGDSALYLCASSLLAGGGDEQFFGPGTRLTVL.

This chain uses TRBV30 with TRBJ1-1; possible D gene TRBD1, 5 bases. The V and J ends lost 3 bases and 11 bases respectively, with 13 bases between them. This CDR3 comprises 11 residues. The germline gives CDR1 GTSNPN, CDR2 SVGIG (reference sequence). In nucleotides, the CDR3 is TGTGCCTGGAGGGACTCGGGGGGGGCTTTCTTT. This codes for CAWRDSGGAFF.

This clone has only one observation. The chain couples TRBV7-2 to TRBJ2-1; 9 positions match TRBD1. V was pared by 5 bases and J by 8 bases, with 4 bases of the junction left unmatched. The V gene's germline CDR1 is SGHTA and CDR2 FQGNSA. The CDR3 length is 13 residues. The CDR3 DNA reads as TGTGCCAGCAGCGCAGACAGGGGGGATGAGCAGTTCTTC. Translation: CASSADRGDEQFF.

The chain links TRBV5-1 to TRBJ1-6; unclear D gene. Trimming stripped 4 bases from V and 0 bases from J, with 11 bases between. CDR3 length: 16 residues. The germline CDR1 and CDR2 sequences are SGHRS and YFSETQ. The CDR3: CASSPRWTSYNSPLHF. The CDR3 region has the DNA TGCGCCAGCAGCCCCAGGTGGACCTCCTATAATTCACCCCTCCACTTT.

The genes are TRBV5-1 and TRBJ1-4; 7 bases line up with TRBD1. Trimming removed 7 bases from V and 4 bases from J; junction bases left unmatched: 7. CDR1 is SGHRS and CDR2 is YFSETQ in the germline V gene. The CDR3 is made up of 14 amino acids. CDR3: CASGLGTVNEKLFF. The CDR3 DNA sequence: TGCGCCAGCGGCCTTGGGACAGTTAATGAAAAACTGTTTTTT.

The CDR3 reads CASSGDPLVQYF. In DNA, the CDR3 is TGTGCCAGCAGTGGGGACCCTTTGGTGCAGTACTTC. This chain uses TRBV2 with TRBJ2-7, with D possibly being TRBD1 or TRBD2 (5 bases each). CDR1 SNHLY and CDR2 FYNNEI come from the germline V gene. Trimming pared 4 bases from V and 9 bases from J, leaving 13 bases between. CDR3 length equals 12 residues.

The rearrangement uses TRBV7-9 and TRBJ2-7; perhaps TRBD1 as D (6 bases). Between the trimmed V and J ends, which lost 7 bases and 5 bases, there was a span of 18 bases. The CDR3 extends over 14 amino acids. In germline, CDR1 is SEHNR, CDR2 FQNEAQ (reference sequence). The chain's CDR3 is CASMLGSGANEQYF. The CDR3 bases are TGTGCCAGCATGCTTGGGTCAGGGGCGAACGAGCAGTACTTC.

This chain uses TRBV7-3 with TRBJ2-7; 11 nucleotides agree with TRBD2. V shed 5 bases, J shed 1 base, and the junction held 7 bases outside the gene matches. Germline loops: CDR1 SGHTA, CDR2 FQGTGA. The CDR3 runs to 16 residues. CDR3 protein: CASSPGTSGFSYEQYF. The CDR3 DNA is TGTGCCAGCAGCCCAGGGACTAGCGGATTTTCCTACGAGCAGTACTTC. Full variable domain (remainder filled in from reference TRBV7-3 and TRBJ2-7): GAGVSQTPSNKVTEKGKYVELRCDPISGHTALYWYRQSLGQGPEFLIYFQGTGAADDSGLPNDRFFAVRPEGSVSTLKIQRTERGDSAVYLCASSPGTSGFSYEQYFGPGTRLTVT.

The V gene is TRBV29-1, the J gene TRBJ1-1; TRBD1 might be the D (6 bases). Germline CDR1 and CDR2: SQVTM and ANQGSEA. The CDR3 consists of 13 residues. Between the trimmed V and J ends, which lost 7 bases and 3 bases, there was a span of 15 bases. The CDR3 DNA sequence: TGCAGCGGGGCCACAGGGACCGACACTGAAGCTTTCTTT. Encoded protein: CSGATGTDTEAFF.

In its sample, this clone was seen a few times. The chain carries TRBV4-1 and TRBJ2-5; TRBD2 matches 14 bases. CDR1 is MGHRA and CDR2 is YSYEKL in the germline V gene. The trim removed 3 bases at V and 5 bases at J, leaving 8 bases unmatched. The CDR3 spans 17 residues. The CDR3 reads CASSQGTSGSPHETQYF. The CDR3 coding sequence is TGCGCCAGCAGCCAGGGGACTAGCGGGAGCCCCCATGAGACCCAGTACTTC.

The V call is TRBV2, the J call TRBJ1-1, with D possibly TRBD1 on 6 matching bases. This CDR3 spans 13 amino acids. Looked up from germline, CDR1 is SNHLY and CDR2 is FYNNEI. Trimming shortened V by 3 bases and J by 1 base, and 6 bases separated the two germline ends. The CDR3 region is CASSETGNTEAFF. CDR3 bases: TGTGCCAGCAGTGAGACAGGGAACACTGAAGCTTTCTTT.

This clone has a handful of counts. This chain connects TRBV5-1 to TRBJ1-4, with D possibly TRBD1 on 6 matching bases. Trimming took 4 bases from V and 4 from J, leaving 11 bases between them. Germline lookup yields CDR1 SGHRS and CDR2 YFSETQ. The CDR3 runs to 14 residues. This CDR3 reads CASSLDSLNEKLFF. The CDR3 coding sequence is TGCGCCAGCAGCCTGGACAGCCTTAATGAAAAACTGTTTTTT.

This clone was seen once. The V and J genes are TRBV2 and TRBJ2-1; TRBD1 agrees at 9 bases. CDR1 SNHLY and CDR2 FYNNEI come from the germline V gene. With 4 bases clipped from V and 9 bases from J, the junction kept 4 bases outside the gene matches. There are 13 residues in the CDR3. The CDR3 protein is CASSVGQGREQFF. In DNA form, the CDR3 reads TGTGCCAGCAGTGTGGGACAGGGTCGTGAGCAGTTCTTC.

In its sample, this clone was seen a few times. This sequence joins TRBV4-1 and TRBJ2-7; D unclear. The V gene's germline CDR1 is MGHRA and CDR2 YSYEKL. The CDR3 is made up of 14 amino acids. V lost 1 base and J lost 0, with 7 bases in between. Here the CDR3 reads CASSQGLGSYEQYF. CDR3 coding DNA: TGCGCCAGCAGCCAAGGGCTGGGCTCCTACGAGCAGTACTTC.

This clone has only a few counts. The J gene is TRBJ1-4, the V gene TRBV9; D is uncertain. Between the trimmed V and J ends, which lost 0 bases and 4 bases, there was a span of 10 bases. The length of the CDR3 is 15 residues. Germline V lookup: CDR1 SGDLS, CDR2 YYNGEE. CDR3 protein: CASSVDGEYNEKLFF. Here the CDR3 DNA reads TGTGCCAGCAGCGTAGACGGGGAATATAATGAAAAACTGTTTTTT.

This clone was counted many times. In the same sample, other DNA sequences code for this CDR3. CDR3 sequence: CASSLALAGPGELFF. CDR3 coding DNA: TGCGCCAGCAGCTTGGCTCTAGCGGGCCCCGGGGAGCTGTTTTTT. The genes are TRBV5-1 and TRBJ2-2, with 8 bases identical to TRBD2. V dropped 0 bases and J dropped 6; count of bases not matched to a gene: 4. Germline lookup yields CDR1 SGHRS and CDR2 YFSETQ. The CDR3 consists of 15 residues.

V gene TRBV5-1 combines with J gene TRBJ2-7; TRBD1 might be the D (5 bases). Trimming cost V 4 bases and J 5 bases, with 13 bases left between them. The CDR3 runs 13 residues. Looked up from germline, CDR1 is SGHRS and CDR2 is YFSETQ. CDR3 nucleotide sequence: TGCGCCAGCAGCCCGGAAGGGGTAGACGAGCAGTACTTC. This codes for CASSPEGVDEQYF.

This chain connects TRBV28 to TRBJ1-2, with D uncertain. The V end was cut by 6 bases, the J end by 2 bases, with 10 bases between. Germline lookup yields CDR1 MDHEN and CDR2 SYDVKM. This CDR3 is 13 amino acids long. CDR3 loop: CASRDPWNYGYTF. The CDR3 DNA is TGTGCCAGCAGGGACCCCTGGAACTATGGCTACACCTTC.